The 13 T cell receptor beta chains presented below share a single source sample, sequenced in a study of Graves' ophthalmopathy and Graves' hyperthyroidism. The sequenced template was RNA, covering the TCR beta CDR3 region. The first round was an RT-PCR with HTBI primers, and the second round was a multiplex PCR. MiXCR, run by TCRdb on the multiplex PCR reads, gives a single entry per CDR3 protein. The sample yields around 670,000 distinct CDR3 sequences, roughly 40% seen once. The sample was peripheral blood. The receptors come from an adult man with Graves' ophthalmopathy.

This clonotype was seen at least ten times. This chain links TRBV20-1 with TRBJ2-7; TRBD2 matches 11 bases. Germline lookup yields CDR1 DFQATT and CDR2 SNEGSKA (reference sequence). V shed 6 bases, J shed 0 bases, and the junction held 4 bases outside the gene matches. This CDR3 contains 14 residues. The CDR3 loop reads CSARGTSGSYEQYF. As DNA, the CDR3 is TGCAGTGCCCGAGGGACTAGCGGCTCCTACGAGCAGTACTTC.

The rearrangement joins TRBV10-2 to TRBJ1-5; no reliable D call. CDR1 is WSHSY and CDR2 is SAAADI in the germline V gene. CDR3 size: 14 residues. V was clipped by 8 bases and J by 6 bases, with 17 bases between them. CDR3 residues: CASSSGRNLQPQHF. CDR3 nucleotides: TGCGCCAGCTCCTCCGGCAGGAACCTTCAGCCCCAGCATTTT.

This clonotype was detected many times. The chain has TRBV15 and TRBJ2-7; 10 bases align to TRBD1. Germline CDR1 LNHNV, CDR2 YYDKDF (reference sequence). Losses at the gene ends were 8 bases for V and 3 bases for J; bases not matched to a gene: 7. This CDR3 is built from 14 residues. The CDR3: CATGWTGGRYEQYF. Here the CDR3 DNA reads TGTGCCACCGGATGGACAGGGGGACGCTACGAGCAGTACTTC.

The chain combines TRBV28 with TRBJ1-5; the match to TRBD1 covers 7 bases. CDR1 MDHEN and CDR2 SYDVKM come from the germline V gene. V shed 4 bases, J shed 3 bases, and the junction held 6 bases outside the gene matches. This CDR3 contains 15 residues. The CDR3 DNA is TGTGCCAGCAGTTGGGTACAGGGGATCAATCAGCCCCAGCATTTT. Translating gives CASSWVQGINQPQHF.

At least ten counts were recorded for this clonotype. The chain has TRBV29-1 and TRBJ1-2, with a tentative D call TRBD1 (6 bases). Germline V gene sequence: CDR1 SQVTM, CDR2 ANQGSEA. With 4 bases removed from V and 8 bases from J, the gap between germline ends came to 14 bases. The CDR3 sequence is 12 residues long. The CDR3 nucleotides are TGCAGCGTTGGGGGGGGCGCCGGGGGCTACACCTTC. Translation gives CSVGGGAGGYTF.

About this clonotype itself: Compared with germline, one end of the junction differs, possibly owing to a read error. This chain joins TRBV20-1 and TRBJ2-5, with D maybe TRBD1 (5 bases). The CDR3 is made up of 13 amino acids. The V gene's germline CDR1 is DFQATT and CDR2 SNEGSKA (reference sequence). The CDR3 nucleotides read TGTGGGGCCAGTCGAACAGGACAAGAGACCCAGTACTTC. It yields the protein CGASRTGQETQYF.

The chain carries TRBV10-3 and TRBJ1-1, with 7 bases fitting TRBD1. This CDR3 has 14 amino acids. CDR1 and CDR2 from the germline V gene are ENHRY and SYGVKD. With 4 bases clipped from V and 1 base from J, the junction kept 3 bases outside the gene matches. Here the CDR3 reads CAISGDSKNTEAFF. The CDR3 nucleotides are TGTGCCATCAGTGGGGACAGTAAGAACACTGAAGCTTTCTTT.

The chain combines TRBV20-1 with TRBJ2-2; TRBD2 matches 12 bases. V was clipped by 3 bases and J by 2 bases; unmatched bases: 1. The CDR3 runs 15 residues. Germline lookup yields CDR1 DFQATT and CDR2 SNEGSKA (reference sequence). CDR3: CSARTSGSNTGELFF. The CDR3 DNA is TGCAGTGCTAGGACTAGCGGGAGTAACACCGGGGAGCTGTTTTTT.

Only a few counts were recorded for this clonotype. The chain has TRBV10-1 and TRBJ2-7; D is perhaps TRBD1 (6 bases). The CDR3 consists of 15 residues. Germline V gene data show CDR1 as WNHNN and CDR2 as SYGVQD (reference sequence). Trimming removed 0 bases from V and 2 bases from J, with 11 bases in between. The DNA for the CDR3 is TGCGCCAGCAGTGAGTCCCCCCCAGGGGCCTACGAGCAGTACTTC. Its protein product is CASSESPPGAYEQYF.

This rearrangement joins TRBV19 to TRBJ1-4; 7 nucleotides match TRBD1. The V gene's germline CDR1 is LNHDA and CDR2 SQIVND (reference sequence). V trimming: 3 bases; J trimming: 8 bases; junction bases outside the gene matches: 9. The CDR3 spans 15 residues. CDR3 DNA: TGTGCCAGTAGTATCTACGACAGGGAAAACGAAAAACTGTTTTTT. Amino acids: CASSIYDRENEKLFF.

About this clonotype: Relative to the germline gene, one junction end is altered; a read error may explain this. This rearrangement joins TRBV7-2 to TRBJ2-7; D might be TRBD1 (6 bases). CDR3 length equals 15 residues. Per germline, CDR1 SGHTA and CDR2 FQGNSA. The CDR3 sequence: CASSQTGTSAYEQYF. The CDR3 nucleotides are TGCGCCAGCAGCCAGACCGGGACAAGTGCCTACGAGCAGTACTTC.

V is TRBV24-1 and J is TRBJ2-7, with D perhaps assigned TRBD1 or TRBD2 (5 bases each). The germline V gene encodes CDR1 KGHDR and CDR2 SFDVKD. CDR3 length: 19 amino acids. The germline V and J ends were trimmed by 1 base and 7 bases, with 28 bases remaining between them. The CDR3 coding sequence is TGTGCCACCAGTGATTTCCTGGACACGGAGAGGGGCGTGGGGCTGGAGCAGTACTTC. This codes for CATSDFLDTERGVGLEQYF.

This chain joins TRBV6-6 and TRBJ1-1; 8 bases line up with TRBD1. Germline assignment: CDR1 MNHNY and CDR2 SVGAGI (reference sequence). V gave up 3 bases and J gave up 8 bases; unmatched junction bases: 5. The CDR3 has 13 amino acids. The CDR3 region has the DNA TGTGCCAGCAGTTATGACAGGGGTTACGAAGCTTTCTTT. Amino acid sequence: CASSYDRGYEAFF.